This T cell receptor beta chain was captured by sequencing in a study of cytomegalovirus exposure and HLA in healthy donors (dated by TCRdb to about 2017). Looking at the study overall: In an earlier analysis of several hundred of the donors, 250 to 350 Gb of sequence data and about 110 million unique TCR beta sequences from some 170 million T cells were reported. Among almost 400 genotyped donors of the cohort, an average of roughly 240,000 unique TCR beta nucleotide sequences were sequenced per donor, approximately 20% of them non-productive. Of the roughly 400 genotyped donors, approximately 83% fell in the genetic ancestry cluster associated with self-reported Caucasian donors. All discovery cohort repertoires had been generated on a single sequencing platform. An earlier analysis of some 600 of the donors applied high-throughput TCR beta sequencing to assess whether each TCR beta V gene segment acted as functional or pseudogenic. An early release that covered about 640 HLA-typed donors contained around 300 gigabases of sequencing data and about 93 million unique TCR sequences. The later analysis used no new phenotypic data to find candidate immune exposures, relying instead on TCR beta sequences and their occurrence across donors. About five DR-DQ haplotypes were treated as single units for association and clustering because of strong linkage in the cohort. The study profiled the T cell repertoires of about 640 subjects by immunosequencing and related them to cytomegalovirus serostatus. Besides the first cohort of approximately 710 subjects, a separate validation cohort made up of 120 different subjects was used. Typing coverage differed by locus: A, B, C, DRB1 and DQB1 were typed in roughly 629-630 donors, DQA1 in 522, DPA1 in around 580, and DPB1 in approximately 450. The study combined high-throughput TCR immunosequencing, statistical association of individual TCRs with disease status, and machine learning to predict cytomegalovirus infection status. Class I and class II HLA loci were covered by the typing at four-digit resolution. The study aimed to test whether signatures of past pathogen exposure could be identified by cataloging public T cell receptors. In a later analysis, previously published TCR beta repertoires from fewer than 750 donors were re-analyzed and high-resolution HLA genotyping was added so that TCR occurrence patterns could be studied. Alongside the repertoire data, information on donor age, sex, ethnicity and CMV serostatus was compiled. A later genetic analysis used genome-wide SNP genotypes for about 65% of the roughly 670 donors, treating that subset as a discovery cohort.

The method behind the library was the immunoSEQ multiplex PCR assay. For the multiplex PCR, a mixture combining 60 forward primers for TCR Vbeta segments and 13 reverse primers for TCR Jbeta segments was used. The CDR3 region of rearranged TCR beta genes was amplified from genomic DNA by a multiplex PCR assay. The Illumina HiSeq System was used to sequence the amplified TCR beta libraries as 87-base-pair reads. In the authors' own workflow: A later analysis tallied around 82 million unique TCR beta chains across the 550 to 850 repertoires, and around 12 million of those chains were shared by two or more donors. Raw reads were error-corrected and collapsed into unique sequences with a nearest-neighbor algorithm that merged closely related sequences to remove PCR and sequencing errors. CDR3 sequences were aligned to IMGT reference sequences to assign V, D and J gene segments. For a sequence to be retained, a match of at least six nucleotides was required to both a V gene segment and a J gene segment. Rearrangements were classified as productive when the CDR3 lacked stop codons and remained in frame with V and J, and all other rearrangements were classified as non-productive. Following IMGT convention, CDR3 was defined as the stretch from the second conserved V-encoded cysteine to the conserved J-encoded phenylalanine. The earlier analysis of approximately 500 of the donors excluded sequences that lacked an unambiguous match to a single V gene segment. In an earlier analysis of roughly 600 of the donors, a V segment was called functional when productive rearrangements were above 56.7%, and segregating when the standard deviation between donors exceeded 5%. To diagnose cytomegalovirus status from the catalog of TCR beta chain sequences, a statistical classification framework was built. In a later analysis, V and J genes were assigned by comparing TCR nucleotide sequences against IMGT/GENE-DB human TR gene sequences. Using the TCRdist pipeline, a later analysis assigned CDR3 sequences along with most-parsimonious VDJ recombination scenarios. A later analysis defined each TCR beta chain by its CDR3 amino acid sequence plus V-gene family, and excluded reads lacking a unique V-gene family. In a later analysis, approximately 590 highly shared, low-generation-probability nucleotide sequences were removed to address suspected cross-contamination and a sequencing artifact. For each public chain, a later analysis derived a clonal expansion index from normalized ranks of inferred template counts within each repertoire. Generation probabilities in a later analysis came from a VDJ recombination model fitted to out-of-frame rearrangements, and those results were checked against IGoR. In a later analysis, TCR-TCR, TCR-HLA and TCR-CMV co-occurrence was scored with hypergeometric tests, and a repertoire-size bias correction was applied to TCR pairs. To estimate false discovery rates, a later analysis permuted the HLA or CMV assignments 20 times. In a later analysis, co-occurring TCRs were grouped using DBSCAN, and TCRdist sequence similarity was added for clustering within HLA-allele-positive subsets. For co-occurrence clustering, repertoires with fewer than 30,000 or more than 120,000 public chains were excluded, along with four to six repertoires with anomalous nucleotide sharing. TCRdb provides this immuneACCESS table in a form limited to in-frame rearrangements. Some clones are lacking; in checked studies, under half of them reflect an unresolved V gene, and why the rest are absent is not known. Clone size and V and J calls were adopted from that table, with D and trimming inferred from the DNA. This sample has 160,000 or so clones in its table, and over 60% of those were observed once. Jointly, the top ten make up roughly 3% of the sample.

The cohort consisted of some 730 healthy bone marrow donors. At the time of sampling, all cohort members were nominally healthy, though unrecorded immune exposures were likely present. The donor was CMV seronegative and belonged to the group of more than 300 seronegative cohort members. Every donor gave a peripheral blood sample, and the peripheral blood mononuclear cells from that sample were used for TCR beta sequencing. The Qiagen DNeasy Blood Extraction Kit was used to extract genomic DNA from the blood cell samples. Measured from the cysteine to the phenylalanine, the CDR3 is 13 residues long. Here the CDR3 DNA is all that survives: 39 bases in frame from base 1. The CDR1 and CDR2 encoded by the germline V gene are SGHTA and FQGNSA. Trimming removed 0 bases from V and 7 bases from J, leaving 9 bases between the germline ends. This clone was picked up a small number of times. This receptor's antigen is unknown. Per-base qualities were not stored, and no clone one base away is much larger.

The study at large found these results: The authors suggested that the approach could potentially be extended to other disease states and immunological phenotypes. In both the original and validation cohorts, the classifier was reported to diagnose cytomegalovirus status with high specificity and sensitivity. CMV serostatus was the only immune exposure information available for the cohort. Because HLA typing was missing for some donors at each locus, association tests included only the typed subset. In a later genetic analysis, fewer N-insertions in productive TCRs were reported among donors in an Asian-associated ancestry cluster than the approximately 670-donor mean. In a later analysis, several top co-occurrence clusters were reported to appear linked to parvovirus B19, influenza, CMV and Epstein-Barr virus. Because counts were too low, more than 15 rarely observed V segments, including chromosome 9 orphons, were excluded from the earlier analysis of around 590 of the donors. At a false discovery rate of 0.05, a later analysis linked 16,951 TCR beta sequences to specific HLA alleles. The study gave a list of under 200 TCR beta chains associated with cytomegalovirus. In a later analysis, HLA-associated TCR beta chains were found to be more clonally expanded and to have lower generation probabilities than equally common non-associated chains. Correlated functional status among segregating V segments might reflect linkage disequilibrium, but an unknown experimental factor could not be ruled out. In a later analysis, the rate of TCR association differed among HLA loci, with DRB1 alleles having the most associated TCRs and HLA-C alleles having the fewest. The 87-base-pair reads could not distinguish some IMGT-functional V segments, including TRBV6-2 and TRBV6-3, so those segments were excluded. Assigning TCR associations to individual alleles was difficult when HLA alleles, especially DR and DQ, strongly co-occurred. A group of highly shared sequence variants was considered likely to be a technical artifact of the sequencing pipeline. In an earlier analysis of over 550 of the donors, most TCR beta V segments were observed in productive rearrangements about 87% or about 30% of the time, broadly matching IMGT annotations. Sequencing depth was assumed to be roughly uniform across donors in the presence/absence analyses, though that assumption may not hold. While some public TCRs were present in many individuals, most TCR sequences turned up only very rarely across donors. A further reported finding was that TCR beta sequences accurately predicted the HLA-A and HLA-B alleles for most subjects in the first cohort. An association between a missense DCLRE1C variant and V-gene and J-gene trimming of TCR beta chains was found in a later genetic analysis and replicated in an independent cohort. This cohort had only TCR beta chains sequenced, and the lack of alpha or paired-chain data limited which features could be detected. Most CMV-associated TCR beta chains appeared to be HLA-restricted in a later analysis, and the HLA associations seemed to be driven largely by CMV exposure. Three of the identified cytomegalovirus-associated TCR beta chains were confirmed in vitro to be specific for cytomegalovirus antigens.

The rearrangement combines TRBV7-2 with TRBJ1-2; TRBD1 is possibly the D segment (5 matching bases). Sequencing used PBMCs. The receptor was derived from a woman aged 40 to 55 in good health and CMV-seronegative. The CDR3 reads CASSLATGAGYTF. The nucleotide sequence is TGTGCCAGCAGCTTAGCGACTGGGGCTGGCTACACCTTC.